Shown below are 20 T cell receptor beta chains from a single sample sequenced in a study of cytomegalovirus exposure and HLA in healthy donors. 13 Jbeta primers and 60 Vbeta primers were used for the PCR. The data were produced by immunoSEQ multiplex PCR, yet TCRdb's version contains in-frame clones alone and is incomplete. The sample has 100,000 to 150,000 clones; 60% to 80% are singletons. Sequenced material: PBMCs. All receptors come from a woman aged 60-75 years in good health and CMV-seropositive.

The chain uses TRBV7-6 and TRBJ1-6; D perhaps matches TRBD1 (5 bases). This CDR3 spans 13 amino acids. Germline values: CDR1 SGHVS, CDR2 FNYEAQ. Trimming left V 1 base short and J 13 bases short, with 11 bases between. The chain's CDR3 is CASSLGGLRPLHF. CDR3 coding DNA: TGTGCCAGCAGCTTAGGGGGACTTAGGCCCCTCCACTTT.

V is TRBV7-3 and J is TRBJ1-2; TRBD1 agrees at 9 bases. Germline CDR1 and CDR2: SGHTA and FQGTGA. This CDR3 spans 13 amino acids. V gave up 5 bases and J gave up 9 bases; unmatched junction bases: 7. The CDR3 sequence is CASSLGTGYSYTF. The CDR3 bases are TGTGCCAGCAGCCTGGGGACAGGGTACAGCTACACCTTC.

The chain's CDR3 is CASSLGGFHTEAFF. DNA for the CDR3: TGTGCCAGCAGCTTGGGCGGATTCCACACTGAAGCTTTCTTT. The V and J genes are TRBV5-4 and TRBJ1-1; D ambiguous. V was pared by 0 bases and J by 3 bases, with 9 bases between. CDR3 size: 14 residues. Germline V gene lookup returns CDR1 SGHNT and CDR2 YYREEE (reference sequence).

The CDR3: CASSSPDEKLFF. The CDR3 DNA reads TGTGCCAGCTCCTCCCCGGATGAAAAACTGTTTTTT. This sequence joins TRBV18 and TRBJ1-4; D is unresolved. The germline V gene has CDR1 KGHSH and CDR2 LQKENI. The V end was cut by 6 bases, the J end by 6 bases, with 8 bases between. The CDR3 is 12 amino acids.

The rearrangement links TRBV5-4 to TRBJ1-2; D is undetermined. The CDR3 has 16 amino acids. With 3 bases removed from V and 3 bases from J, the gap between germline ends came to 18 bases. Germline assignment: CDR1 SGHNT and CDR2 YYREEE (reference sequence). The DNA of the CDR3 is TGTGCCAGCAGCTCGGGAAGTGGAGGGCTGGACTATGGCTACACCTTC. Amino acid sequence: CASSSGSGGLDYGYTF.

The chain uses TRBV6-5 and TRBJ1-2, with 9 positions matching TRBD1. Trimming took 4 bases from V and 8 from J; bases not matched to a gene: 5. The germline V gene has CDR1 MNHEY and CDR2 SVGAGI. This CDR3 has 13 amino acids. This chain's CDR3 is CASSSRTGVGYTF. The CDR3 DNA sequence: TGTGCCAGCAGTTCCCGGACAGGGGTGGGCTACACCTTC.

The V gene is TRBV11-2, the J gene TRBJ1-2; D uncertain. CDR1 is SGHAT and CDR2 is FQNNGV in the germline V gene. The CDR3 has 18 residues. The V gene lost 1 base and the J gene lost 0 bases, with 18 bases spanning the gap. CDR3 residues: CASSLGLTFGQANYGYTF. The CDR3, as DNA: TGTGCCAGCAGCTTAGGTCTGACATTCGGCCAGGCTAACTATGGCTACACCTTC.

The chain combines TRBV7-2 with TRBJ1-5; TRBD1 might be the D (5 bases). The V gene lost 7 bases and the J gene lost 1 base, with 14 bases spanning the gap. The CDR3 is 15 residues long. The V gene's germline CDR1 is SGHTA and CDR2 FQGNSA. The CDR3 DNA sequence: TGTGCCAGCAACACGGGGGTTGGAAGCAATCAGCCCCAGCATTTT. Protein: CASNTGVGSNQPQHF.

This clone has only a few counts. J is TRBJ1-5 and V is TRBV6-1; TRBD1 is a possible D gene (6 bases). The CDR3 length is 15 residues. Germline V lookup: CDR1 MNHNS, CDR2 SASEGT. The V gene lost 7 bases and the J gene lost 7 bases, with 20 bases spanning the gap. CDR3 residues: CASNWGGGGMQPQHF. The CDR3 DNA sequence: TGTGCCAGCAATTGGGGAGGGGGGGGGATGCAGCCCCAGCATTTT.

In regard to this clone: At one end, the junction sequence differs from germline, possibly due to a read error. The rearrangement links TRBV11-2 to TRBJ1-4, with 8 bases lining up with TRBD1. Germline V CDR1 and CDR2: SGHAT, FQNNGV. The CDR3 length is 14 residues. The CDR3 region has the DNA TGTGCCAGCAGCGTAGACAGGGGCGTCGAAAAACTGTTTTTT. It yields the protein CASSVDRGVEKLFF. Full variable domain (rest looked up from reference TRBV11-2 and TRBJ1-4): EAGVAQSPRYKIIEKRQSVAFWCNPISGHATLYWYQQILGQGPKLLIQFQNNGVVDDSQLPKDRFSAERLKGVDSTLKIQPAKLEDSAVYLCASSVDRGVEKLFFGSGTQLSVL.

J is TRBJ1-6 and V is TRBV6-6; the match to TRBD1 covers 9 bases. This CDR3 contains 15 residues. Trimming at V came to 5 bases and at J to 7 bases, leaving 6 bases not matched to a gene. CDR1 is MNHNY, CDR2 SVGAGI, per germline (reference sequence). In DNA form, the CDR3 reads TGTGCCAGCAGTGCCCGGGACAGGGACAATTCACCCCTCCACTTT. It encodes CASSARDRDNSPLHF.

The V gene is TRBV7-9, the J gene TRBJ2-7; perhaps TRBD1 as D (5 bases). V lost 5 bases and J 5 bases, leaving 19 bases between the germline ends. Germline values: CDR1 SEHNR, CDR2 FQNEAQ (reference sequence). The CDR3 has 15 residues. The CDR3 DNA follows: TGTGCCAGCAGCGCACCCGTGGGCAGGGCGGACGAGCAGTACTTC. Translation gives CASSAPVGRADEQYF.

In its sample, this clone was seen a few times. The chain combines TRBV18 with TRBJ2-7; 8 nucleotides align to TRBD1. Looked up from germline, CDR1 is KGHSH and CDR2 is LQKENI. The CDR3 is 15 residues long. V shed 3 bases and J 7 bases; nucleotides not matched to a gene: 11. CDR3 protein: CASSPLWTGSEEQYF. The CDR3 nucleotides are TGTGCCAGCTCACCCCTTTGGACAGGGTCTGAAGAGCAGTACTTC.

The rearrangement links TRBV7-3 to TRBJ2-7; possible D gene TRBD1, 6 bases. The V gene lost 4 bases and the J gene lost 1 base, with 14 bases spanning the gap. Germline CDR1 and CDR2: SGHTA and FQGTGA. The CDR3 totals 15 residues. CDR3: CASSSQGGYSYEQYF. For the CDR3, the DNA is TGTGCCAGCAGCTCGCAAGGGGGTTATTCCTACGAGCAGTACTTC.

The rearrangement links TRBV10-1 to TRBJ2-5; 9 bases line up with TRBD1. Germline CDR1 WNHNN, CDR2 SYGVQD (reference sequence). There are 13 residues in the CDR3. The ends lost 5 bases at V and 5 bases at J; junction bases unmatched: 3. In DNA, the CDR3 is TGCGCCAGCAGTAAAGGACAGGGGGAGACCCAGTACTTC. As protein: CASSKGQGETQYF.

The chain has TRBV29-1 and TRBJ1-3; D is perhaps TRBD1 (6 bases). The V end lost 4 bases, the J end lost 1 base, and 14 bases lay between the germline ends. Germline V gene sequence: CDR1 SQVTM, CDR2 ANQGSEA. There are 15 residues in the CDR3. CDR3 in amino acids: CSVVQGPLSGNTIYF. In DNA, the CDR3 is TGCAGCGTTGTACAGGGCCCTCTGTCTGGAAACACCATATATTTT.

The genes are TRBV9 and TRBJ1-5, with 7 bases matching TRBD1. Germline V CDR1 and CDR2: SGDLS, YYNGEE. The CDR3 sequence is 15 residues long. V lost 3 bases to trimming and J lost 0 bases; unmatched junction nucleotides: 3. The CDR3: CASSARDSSNQPQHF. CDR3 nucleotide sequence: TGTGCCAGCAGCGCCCGGGACAGTAGCAATCAGCCCCAGCATTTT.

The genes are TRBV2 and TRBJ2-4; D gene unclear. The CDR3 is 15 amino acids. V shed 3 bases and J shed 0 bases, with 9 bases lying between them. Per the germline V gene, CDR1 is SNHLY and CDR2 is FYNNEI. For the CDR3, the DNA is TGTGCCAGCAGTGATAGCCTTTTAGCCAAAAACATTCAGTACTTC. Its protein is CASSDSLLAKNIQYF.

This chain links TRBV10-1 with TRBJ2-1; 12 bases align to TRBD2. Germline assignment: CDR1 WNHNN and CDR2 SYGVQD (reference sequence). V lost 5 bases, J lost 5 bases, and 4 bases stayed unmatched. The CDR3 has 15 amino acids. DNA of the CDR3: TGCGCCAGCAGTTTCCTAGCGGGGGGGAACAATGAGCAGTTCTTC. This codes for CASSFLAGGNNEQFF.

The J gene is TRBJ2-7, the V gene TRBV4-1; a possible D gene is TRBD1 (6 bases). CDR1 MGHRA and CDR2 YSYEKL come from the germline V gene. The CDR3 totals 14 residues. V shed 2 bases and J shed 2 bases, with 10 bases lying between them. CDR3 coding DNA: TGCGCCAGCAGCCAATTGACAGGCCCCTACGAGCAGTACTTC. Encoded protein: CASSQLTGPYEQYF.